These T cell receptor beta chains were read from a single sample in a study of shared clonotypes between healthy human individuals. Only in-frame clones appear in the TCRdb table, and some are missing; sequencing was by immunoSEQ multiplex PCR. This sample has 650,000 to 800,000 clones, with about 91% found just once. Sample: naive CD8+ T cells sorted from blood. All receptors come from a man between 25 and 39 years old in good health. Each CDR3 is given with its conserved first and last residue. D genes are given only for firm matches. Clone size is given for some rows only: seen once, a few or many times, or a class if the clone is expanded.

J gene	D gene	V gene	clone size	CDR3 protein	CDR3 DNA
TRBJ1-3	-	TRBV28	-	CASSPTADSSGNTIYF	TGTGCCAGCAGTCCTACCGCGGACAGCTCTGGAAACACCATATATTTT
TRBJ1-5	-	TRBV5-4	few	CASSFWGSNQPQHF	TGTGCCAGCAGCTTTTGGGGGAGCAATCAGCCCCAGCATTTT
TRBJ1-2	-	TRBV2	few	CASIGRAYGYTF	TGTGCCAGCATCGGCAGGGCTTATGGCTACACCTTC
TRBJ1-1	-	TRBV5-6	-	CASSFPRGGTEAFF	TGTGCCAGCAGCTTTCCCCGTGGTGGGACTGAAGCTTTCTTT
TRBJ2-1	TRBD2	TRBV15	-	CATSPRMRLAGNEQFF	TGTGCCACCAGCCCTCGTATGAGACTAGCGGGCAATGAGCAGTTCTTC
TRBJ2-1	-	TRBV19	-	CASSYSGSSYNEQFF	TGTGCCAGTTCCTATAGTGGGAGCTCCTACAATGAGCAGTTCTTC
TRBJ2-1	TRBD1	TRBV5-6	-	CASSPTGGEQFF	TGTGCCAGCAGCCCGACAGGGGGCGAGCAGTTCTTC
TRBJ2-7	-	TRBV30	-	CAWSDRYEQYF	TGTGCCTGGAGCGACAGATACGAGCAGTACTTC
TRBJ1-1	-	TRBV27	-	CASSTTGGGEAFF	TGTGCCAGCAGTACCACGGGGGGTGGTGAAGCTTTCTTT
TRBJ1-1	-	TRBV28	-	CATTPTVNTEAFF	TGTGCCACCACACCAACCGTGAACACTGAAGCTTTCTTT
TRBJ2-2	TRBD2	TRBV4-1	-	CASSQLLASNTGELFF	TGCGCCAGCAGCCAATTACTAGCGTCGAACACCGGGGAGCTGTTTTTT
TRBJ2-7	TRBD2	TRBV27	-	CASSLPLRTSSGTYEQYF	TGTGCCAGCAGTTTACCCCTACGGACTAGCTCAGGAACCTACGAGCAGTACTTC
TRBJ2-7	TRBD1	TRBV11-2	-	CASRGGFGTPYEQYF	TGTGCCAGCAGAGGGGGCTTCGGGACCCCCTACGAGCAGTACTTC
TRBJ2-3	TRBD2	TRBV28	-	CASRPLGLAGGRTDTQYF	TGTGCCAGCAGGCCCTTAGGACTAGCGGGAGGCCGCACAGATACGCAGTATTTT
TRBJ1-5	-	TRBV6-5	few	CASTQAQHF	TGTGCCAGCACGCAGGCCCAGCATTTT
TRBJ2-3	-	TRBV2	once	CASKSDTQYF	TGTGCCAGCAAATCAGATACGCAGTATTTT
TRBJ2-7	-	TRBV7-9	-	CASSPSIPGSSYEQYF	TGTGCCAGCAGCCCGTCGATTCCAGGGAGCTCCTACGAGCAGTACTTC
TRBJ2-2	-	TRBV27	-	CASSFLGTVDTGELFF	TGTGCCAGCAGTTTCCTCGGGACGGTGGACACCGGGGAGCTGTTTTTT
TRBJ2-1	TRBD2	TRBV27	-	CASSSLAGLTNNEQFF	TGTGCCAGCAGTTCGCTAGCGGGCTTAACCAACAATGAGCAGTTCTTC
TRBJ2-7	TRBD2	TRBV19	-	CASSLAGGAEQYF	TGTGCCAGTTCTCTAGCGGGAGGTGCCGAGCAGTACTTC
TRBJ2-7	TRBD2	TRBV11-2	-	CASSLDGGLGVEQYF	TGTGCCAGCAGCTTAGATGGAGGACTAGGGGTCGAGCAGTACTTC
TRBJ2-3	TRBD2	TRBV6-6	once	CASSGTSVTDTQYF	TGTGCCAGCAGTGGGACTAGCGTAACAGATACGCAGTATTTT
TRBJ1-5	TRBD1	TRBV9	-	CASSVEGQANQPQHF	TGTGCCAGCAGCGTAGAGGGACAGGCTAATCAGCCCCAGCATTTT
TRBJ1-3	TRBD1	TRBV28	-	CASSQGTGGFGNTIYF	TGTGCCAGCAGCCAGGGGACAGGGGGCTTTGGAAACACCATATATTTT
TRBJ2-4	-	TRBV13	-	CASSSREAKNIQYF	TGTGCCAGCAGCTCCAGGGAGGCCAAAAACATTCAGTACTTC
TRBJ2-7	-	TRBV5-6	-	CASSLVGGEVDYEQYF	TGTGCCAGCAGCTTGGTGGGGGGCGAAGTTGACTACGAGCAGTACTTC
TRBJ2-1	-	TRBV7-6	-	CASSNRASSNYNEQFF	TGTGCCAGCAGCAACCGGGCCTCATCGAATTACAATGAGCAGTTCTTC
TRBJ2-7	-	TRBV6-5	-	CASSYSIGFGEQYF	TGTGCCAGCAGTTACTCGATAGGGTTTGGCGAGCAGTACTTC
TRBJ2-7	TRBD1	TRBV28	-	CASSLRQGHNEQYF	TGTGCCAGCAGTCTGCGACAGGGACACAACGAGCAGTACTTC
TRBJ2-7	-	TRBV7-6	-	CASSPTAAVRSYEQYF	TGTGCCAGCAGCCCTACCGCGGCGGTGAGGTCCTACGAGCAGTACTTC
TRBJ1-1	-	TRBV29-1	-	CSVEDSLNTEAFF	TGCAGCGTTGAAGACAGCCTGAACACTGAAGCTTTCTTT
TRBJ2-5	-	TRBV11-2	-	CASSSVRSTTKGETQYF	TGTGCCAGCAGCTCGGTTAGGTCGACTACAAAAGGGGAGACCCAGTACTTC
TRBJ2-3	-	TRBV2	-	CASKVTDTQYF	TGTGCCAGCAAAGTAACCGATACGCAGTATTTT
TRBJ1-4	-	TRBV25-1	-	CASSGRTTNEKLFF	TGTGCCAGCAGTGGTCGGACAACTAATGAAAAACTGTTTTTT
TRBJ1-2	-	TRBV7-9	-	CASSLGGARGYTF	TGTGCCAGCAGCTTAGGTGGGGCGCGGGGCTACACCTTC
TRBJ1-2	-	TRBV7-9	-	CASSRSTAYVANYGYTF	TGTGCCAGCAGCCGAAGTACAGCGTACGTCGCTAACTATGGCTACACCTTC
TRBJ1-4	-	TRBV5-6	-	CASSLALGPATNEKLFF	TGTGCCAGCAGCTTGGCCCTGGGACCCGCAACTAATGAAAAACTGTTTTTT
TRBJ2-1	-	TRBV19	-	CASSTLATNEQFF	TGTGCCAGTAGTACCCTAGCAACTAATGAGCAGTTCTTC
TRBJ2-2	-	TRBV7-9	-	CASSARDNPNTGELFF	TGTGCCAGCAGCGCACGGGACAACCCGAACACCGGGGAGCTGTTTTTT
TRBJ2-7	TRBD2	TRBV9	-	CASSVGTSGGYEQYF	TGTGCCAGCAGCGTAGGGACTAGCGGGGGCTACGAGCAGTACTTC
TRBJ1-4	TRBD1	TRBV7-2	-	CASSSTRDRGLNEKLFF	TGTGCCAGCAGCTCTACCCGAGACAGGGGGCTTAATGAAAAACTGTTTTTT
TRBJ2-3	TRBD2	TRBV29-1	-	CSVEGLASSTDTQYF	TGCAGCGTTGAGGGACTAGCGTCAAGCACAGATACGCAGTATTTT
TRBJ2-7	TRBD1	TRBV29-1	-	CSVVRQGADEQYF	TGCAGCGTTGTGCGACAGGGGGCGGACGAGCAGTACTTC
TRBJ2-3	-	TRBV9	-	CASSVASVGLYNADTQYF	TGTGCCAGCAGCGTAGCTTCGGTTGGGCTTTATAACGCAGATACGCAGTATTTT
TRBJ2-1	TRBD2	TRBV7-7	-	CASSLGLADYNEQFF	TGTGCCAGCAGCTTGGGACTAGCGGATTACAATGAGCAGTTCTTC
TRBJ2-3	-	TRBV19	-	CASSRSGITTDTQYF	TGTGCCAGTAGTAGGAGCGGTATAACCACAGATACGCAGTATTTT
TRBJ2-1	-	TRBV6-5	once	CASSYSIRDYNEQFF	TGTGCCAGCAGTTACTCGATCCGGGACTACAATGAGCAGTTCTTC
TRBJ2-7	TRBD1	TRBV23-1	-	CASSPPGTGGYEQYF	TGCGCCAGCAGTCCCCCGGGGACAGGGGGCTACGAGCAGTACTTC
TRBJ2-1	-	TRBV6-1	-	CASSIPYNEQFF	TGTGCCAGCAGCATCCCCTACAATGAGCAGTTCTTC
TRBJ2-5	TRBD1	TRBV7-6	-	CASSLEGQRQETQYF	TGTGCCAGCAGCTTAGAGGGACAGCGCCAAGAGACCCAGTACTTC